The 9 T cell receptor beta chains in this list originate from one sample, sequenced in a study of tumor-infiltrating lymphocytes in primary liver carcinoma. Unsorted whole blood served as the source of blood RNA, and germline DNA was extracted as well. The authors made TCR beta cDNA from about 500 ng total RNA with a constant-region primer. Slightly modified ARM-PCR with three nested multiplex PCR rounds yielded TCR beta libraries. Each of the first two PCR rounds ran approximately 9 cycles with TRBV1-TRBV30 forward and C-beta reverse primers. Each CDR3 protein gets one entry after TCRdb re-called the multiplex PCR reads with MiXCR. The table lists about 320,000 distinct CDR3 sequences, roughly 60% of them singletons. Source material: peripheral blood. These receptors were taken from a man aged 35 to 55 with primary liver carcinoma and hepatitis B virus infection.

About this clonotype itself: Sequence at one end of the junction differs from germline and may be a read error. The gene calls are TRBV20-1 and TRBJ1-5; 7 bases line up with TRBD1. CDR3 size: 13 residues. In germline, CDR1 is DFQATT, CDR2 SNEGSKA (reference sequence). CDR3 residues: CSARDRVEQPQHF. In DNA, the CDR3 is TGCAGTGCCAGAGACAGGGTAGAACAGCCCCAGCATTTT.

This clonotype was detected ten times or more. The DNA for the CDR3 is TGTGCCAGCAGTTACGGCGGGAGCTCCTACAATGAGCAGTTCTTC. Amino acid sequence: CASSYGGSSYNEQFF. This chain connects TRBV6-5 to TRBJ2-1, with TRBD2 matching 7 bases. V gave up 2 bases and J gave up 0 bases; unmatched junction bases: 1. From germline, CDR1 is MNHEY and CDR2 SVGAGI. The CDR3 covers 15 residues.

This clonotype was seen only once. This may arise from a read error, as a much more abundant clone is one base away. This chain links TRBV28 with TRBJ2-2; D not resolved. The CDR3 sequence is 13 residues long. CDR1 is MDHEN, CDR2 SYDVKM, per germline. CDR3 sequence reads: CASSFHNIGELFF. As DNA, the CDR3 is TGTGCCAGCAGTTTTCATAACATCGGGGAGCTGTTTTTT.

As concerns this clonotype: One end of the junction is discordant with germline, which a read error may explain. The rearrangement joins TRBV11-2 to TRBJ2-1; no clear D. CDR1 and CDR2 (germline): SGHAT, FQNNGV. The CDR3 runs to 12 residues. CDR3 nucleotides: TGTGCCAGCTGCCCCCCCCGCAATGAGCACTTCTTC. It codes for CASCPPRNEHFF.

This clonotype was picked up a small number of times. The CDR3 nucleotides are TGTGCCAGCAGCTTAGGTCAGCAAAATCAGTTCTTC. Translated, it gives CASSLGQQNQFF. The chain joins TRBV7-2 to TRBJ2-1; D gene unclear. V was pared by 1 base and J by 13 bases, with 11 bases between. The length of the CDR3 is 12 residues. CDR1 is SGHTA and CDR2 is FQGNSA in the germline V gene.

This clonotype was detected a few times. This sequence joins TRBV5-4 and TRBJ1-1; 9 bases agree with TRBD1. V dropped 4 bases and J dropped 9; count of bases not matched to a gene: 10. In germline, CDR1 is SGHNT, CDR2 YYREEE (reference sequence). This CDR3 is built from 14 residues. The CDR3 sequence: CASSNPGQGRQAFF. DNA for the CDR3: TGTGCCAGCAGCAACCCGGGACAGGGACGACAAGCTTTCTTT.

Note on this clonotype: At one of its ends the junction is not consistent with the germline gene, which may arise from a read error. The gene calls are TRBV7-8 and TRBJ2-7, with D possibly TRBD2 on 6 matching bases. CDR3 length: 12 residues. Germline loops: CDR1 SGHVS, CDR2 FQNEAQ. The DNA of the CDR3 is TGTGCCAACAGCCGACTAGAACGCGAGCAGTACTTC. Translating it yields CANSRLEREQYF.

This sequence joins TRBV6-1 and TRBJ2-3, with D uncertain. The CDR3 spans 11 residues. The germline V and J ends were trimmed by 9 bases and 3 bases, with 7 bases remaining between them. CDR1 and CDR2 from the germline V gene are MNHNS and SASEGT. The CDR3 bases are TGTGCCAGTAATCTAACAGATACGCAGTATTTT. Its protein is CASNLTDTQYF.

Note on this clonotype: Given a much more abundant clone one base away, this may be a read error. V and J are TRBV4-3 and TRBJ2-1; tentative D call: TRBD2 (6 bases). There are 13 residues in the CDR3. CDR1 LGHNA and CDR2 YSLEER come from the germline V gene. DNA of the CDR3: TGCGCCAGCAGCCCTGGAGGGGTTAGTGAGCAGTCCTTC. It translates to CASSPGGVSEQSF.